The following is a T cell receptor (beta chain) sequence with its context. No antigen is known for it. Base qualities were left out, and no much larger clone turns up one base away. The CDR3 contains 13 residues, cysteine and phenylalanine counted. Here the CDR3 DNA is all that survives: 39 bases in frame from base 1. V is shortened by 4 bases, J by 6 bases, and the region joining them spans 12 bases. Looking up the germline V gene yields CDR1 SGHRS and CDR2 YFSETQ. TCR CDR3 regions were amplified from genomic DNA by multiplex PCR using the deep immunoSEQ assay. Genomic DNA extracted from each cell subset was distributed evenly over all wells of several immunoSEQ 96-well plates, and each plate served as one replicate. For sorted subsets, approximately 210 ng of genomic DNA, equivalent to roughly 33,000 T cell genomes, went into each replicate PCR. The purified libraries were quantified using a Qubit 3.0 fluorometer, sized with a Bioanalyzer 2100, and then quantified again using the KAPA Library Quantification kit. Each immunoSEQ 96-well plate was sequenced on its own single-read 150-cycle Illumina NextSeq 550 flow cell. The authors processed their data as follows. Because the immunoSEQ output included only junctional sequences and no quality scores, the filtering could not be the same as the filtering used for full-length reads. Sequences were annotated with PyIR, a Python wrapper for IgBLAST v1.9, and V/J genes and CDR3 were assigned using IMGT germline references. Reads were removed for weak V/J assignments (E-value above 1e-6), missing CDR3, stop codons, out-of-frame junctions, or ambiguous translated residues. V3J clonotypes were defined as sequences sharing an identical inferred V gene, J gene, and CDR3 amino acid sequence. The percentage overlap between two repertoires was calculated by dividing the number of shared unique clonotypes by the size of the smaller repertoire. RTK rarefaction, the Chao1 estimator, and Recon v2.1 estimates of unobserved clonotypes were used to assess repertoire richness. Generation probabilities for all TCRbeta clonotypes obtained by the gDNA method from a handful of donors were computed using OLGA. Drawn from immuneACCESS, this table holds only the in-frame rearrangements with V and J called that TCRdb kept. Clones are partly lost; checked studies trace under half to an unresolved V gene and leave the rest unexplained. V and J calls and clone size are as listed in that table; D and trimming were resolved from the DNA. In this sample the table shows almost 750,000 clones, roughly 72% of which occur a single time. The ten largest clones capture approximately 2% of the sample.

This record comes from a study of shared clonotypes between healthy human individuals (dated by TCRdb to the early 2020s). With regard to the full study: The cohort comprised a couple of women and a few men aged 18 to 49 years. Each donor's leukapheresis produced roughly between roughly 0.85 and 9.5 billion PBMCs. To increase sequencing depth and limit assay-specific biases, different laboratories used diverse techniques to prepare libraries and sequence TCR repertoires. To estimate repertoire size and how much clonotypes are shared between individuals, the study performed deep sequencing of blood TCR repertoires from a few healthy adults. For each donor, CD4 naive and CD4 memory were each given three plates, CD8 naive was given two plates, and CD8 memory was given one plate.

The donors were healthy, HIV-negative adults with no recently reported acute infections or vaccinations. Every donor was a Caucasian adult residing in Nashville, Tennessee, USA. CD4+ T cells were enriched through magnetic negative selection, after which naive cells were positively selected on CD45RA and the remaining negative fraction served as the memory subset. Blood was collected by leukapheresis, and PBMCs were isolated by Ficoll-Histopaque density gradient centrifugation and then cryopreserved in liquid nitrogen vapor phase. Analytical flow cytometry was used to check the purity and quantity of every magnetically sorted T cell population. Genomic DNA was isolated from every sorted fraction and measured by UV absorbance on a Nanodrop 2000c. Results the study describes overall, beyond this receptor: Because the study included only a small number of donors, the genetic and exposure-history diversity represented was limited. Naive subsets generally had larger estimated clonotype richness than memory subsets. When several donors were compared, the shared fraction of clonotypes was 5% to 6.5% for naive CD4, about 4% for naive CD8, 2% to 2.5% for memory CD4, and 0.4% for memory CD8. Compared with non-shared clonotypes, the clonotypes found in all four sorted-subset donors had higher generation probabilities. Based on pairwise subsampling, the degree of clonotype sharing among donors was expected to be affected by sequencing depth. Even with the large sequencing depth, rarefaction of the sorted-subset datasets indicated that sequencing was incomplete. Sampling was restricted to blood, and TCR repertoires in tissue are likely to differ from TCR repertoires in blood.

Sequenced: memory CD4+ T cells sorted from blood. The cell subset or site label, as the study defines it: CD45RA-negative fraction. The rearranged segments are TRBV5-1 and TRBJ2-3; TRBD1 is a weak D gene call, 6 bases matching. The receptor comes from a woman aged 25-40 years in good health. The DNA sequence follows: TGCGCCAGCAGCACATCAGGGGAGGATACGCAGTATTTT. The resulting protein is CASSTSGEDTQYF.